These T cell receptor beta chains were read from a single sample in a study of T cell changes during pregnancy in multiple sclerosis. Generated by immunoSEQ multiplex PCR, the TCRdb table keeps only in-frame clones and is missing some. Among tens of thousands of clones listed, 85% to 95% were seen once. The specimen sequenced was peripheral blood. All receptors derive from a female donor with multiple sclerosis, enrolled in a pregnancy study. CDR3s include the opening cysteine and the closing phenylalanine or tryptophan. D genes are given only for firm matches. Clone size is stated in some rows and not others, as once, few, many or a class when expanded.

v_call: TRBV30; j_call: TRBJ1-4; clone_size: -; d_call: -; cdr3_nt: TGTGCCTCGTCAACGGTGGCAAGGGAAAAACTGTTTTTT; cdr3_aa: CASSTVAREKLFF
v_call: TRBV4-1; j_call: TRBJ2-1; clone_size: -; d_call: TRBD2; cdr3_nt: TGCGCCAGCAGCCAGCGACTAGCGGGAGACTATGAGCAGTTCTTC; cdr3_aa: CASSQRLAGDYEQFF
v_call: TRBV12-5; j_call: TRBJ1-1; clone_size: -; d_call: -; cdr3_nt: TGTGCTAGTGGTTTGGTACTTCTGTATGGAGTATTGATGAACACTGAAGCTTTCTTT; cdr3_aa: CASGLVLLYGVLMNTEAFF
v_call: TRBV4-3; j_call: TRBJ1-1; clone_size: -; d_call: TRBD1; cdr3_nt: TGCGCCAGCAGCCAAAAGAGACAGGGACGGAGAACTGAAGCTTTCTTT; cdr3_aa: CASSQKRQGRRTEAFF
v_call: TRBV6-6; j_call: TRBJ1-2; clone_size: -; d_call: -; cdr3_nt: TGTGCCAGCAGCCGACAGGTCGTACATGTATCGGGCTACACCTTC; cdr3_aa: CASSRQVVHVSGYTF
v_call: TRBV5-1; j_call: TRBJ2-1; clone_size: -; d_call: -; cdr3_nt: TGCGCCAGCAGCTTGAATCCCGGGGTCCGCAATGAGCAGTTCTTC; cdr3_aa: CASSLNPGVRNEQFF
v_call: TRBV7-2; j_call: TRBJ2-7; clone_size: -; d_call: TRBD2; cdr3_nt: TGTGCCAGCAGCTTATTGGGACTAGCGGGAGCCCCGGGTATGGGGAGGGAGTACTTC; cdr3_aa: CASSLLGLAGAPGMGREYF
v_call: TRBV29-1; j_call: TRBJ1-1; clone_size: -; d_call: -; cdr3_nt: TGCAGCGTTGAAGATTTGTGGTCGATGAACACTGAAGCTTTCTTT; cdr3_aa: CSVEDLWSMNTEAFF
v_call: TRBV4-1; j_call: TRBJ2-5; clone_size: -; d_call: TRBD2; cdr3_nt: TGCGCCAGTACGGGGGGAAGACAAGAGACCCAGTACTTC; cdr3_aa: CASTGGRQETQYF
v_call: TRBV21-1; j_call: TRBJ1-5; clone_size: -; d_call: -; cdr3_nt: TGTGCCAGCAGCGAACGGACAGGTTTTGGGCAGCCCCAGCATTTT; cdr3_aa: CASSERTGFGQPQHF
v_call: TRBV5-4; j_call: TRBJ1-2; clone_size: once; d_call: TRBD1; cdr3_nt: TGTGCCAGCAGCTTGGGGGACAGCGATTACTATGGCTACACCTTC; cdr3_aa: CASSLGDSDYYGYTF
v_call: TRBV7-9; j_call: TRBJ1-3; clone_size: -; d_call: -; cdr3_nt: TGTGCCAGCAGCTTAACGGGGTACGAAAACACCATATATTTT; cdr3_aa: CASSLTGYENTIYF
v_call: TRBV6-6; j_call: TRBJ2-7; clone_size: -; d_call: TRBD1; cdr3_nt: TGTGCCAGCAGTCCACAGGGGCCCCTCTCCTACGAGCAGTACTTC; cdr3_aa: CASSPQGPLSYEQYF
v_call: TRBV27; j_call: TRBJ2-3; clone_size: -; d_call: -; cdr3_nt: TGTGCCAGCAGTTGGACTCTAGCGCTTAGCACAGATACGCAGTATTTT; cdr3_aa: CASSWTLALSTDTQYF
v_call: TRBV11-2; j_call: TRBJ2-1; clone_size: -; d_call: TRBD2; cdr3_nt: TGTGCCAGCAGCTTAGAAGCCGGACTAGCGGGAGGGTATGAGCAGTTCTTC; cdr3_aa: CASSLEAGLAGGYEQFF
v_call: TRBV5-6; j_call: TRBJ2-4; clone_size: -; d_call: TRBD1; cdr3_nt: TGTGCCAGCAGCCGATGGGACAGCGCAAACATTCAGTACTTC; cdr3_aa: CASSRWDSANIQYF
v_call: TRBV11-2; j_call: TRBJ2-3; clone_size: few; d_call: TRBD2; cdr3_nt: TGTGCCAGCAGCTTAGGCGGGAGTGCAGATACGCAGTATTTT; cdr3_aa: CASSLGGSADTQYF
v_call: TRBV10-3; j_call: TRBJ2-1; clone_size: -; d_call: -; cdr3_nt: TGTGCCATCAGTGGGGATAAGGGTGTGAACAATGAGCAGTTCTTC; cdr3_aa: CAISGDKGVNNEQFF
v_call: TRBV5-5; j_call: TRBJ2-4; clone_size: -; d_call: TRBD1; cdr3_nt: TGTGCCAGCAGCGCCCAACAGGGGGCGAAAAACATTCAGTACTTC; cdr3_aa: CASSAQQGAKNIQYF
v_call: TRBV7-2; j_call: TRBJ2-1; clone_size: -; d_call: -; cdr3_nt: TGTGCCAGCAGCTCGTCGGGTAGCGGCTACAATGAGCAGTTCTTC; cdr3_aa: CASSSSGSGYNEQFF
v_call: TRBV19; j_call: TRBJ2-1; clone_size: -; d_call: TRBD2; cdr3_nt: TGTGCCAGTAGTATTCTAGCGGGGGGCTCCTACAATGAGCAGTTCTTC; cdr3_aa: CASSILAGGSYNEQFF
v_call: TRBV14; j_call: TRBJ2-5; clone_size: -; d_call: -; cdr3_nt: TGTGCCAGCAGCCACCAAGAGACCCAGTACTTC; cdr3_aa: CASSHQETQYF
v_call: TRBV19; j_call: TRBJ1-4; clone_size: -; d_call: TRBD1; cdr3_nt: TGTGCCAGTAGGACAGGGGGCACGGGAGGTGAAAAACTGTTTTTT; cdr3_aa: CASRTGGTGGEKLFF
v_call: TRBV11-2; j_call: TRBJ2-1; clone_size: -; d_call: TRBD2; cdr3_nt: TGTGCCAGCAGCTTAGGGACTAGCCATAATGAGCAGTTCTTC; cdr3_aa: CASSLGTSHNEQFF
v_call: TRBV6-5; j_call: TRBJ2-3; clone_size: -; d_call: -; cdr3_nt: TGTGCCAGCAGTTACGCACAGGGAACAGATACGCAGTATTTT; cdr3_aa: CASSYAQGTDTQYF
v_call: TRBV10-3; j_call: TRBJ2-1; clone_size: -; d_call: TRBD1; cdr3_nt: TGTGCCATCAGTTCAGACAGGGATACCAATGAGCAGTTCTTC; cdr3_aa: CAISSDRDTNEQFF
v_call: TRBV7-2; j_call: TRBJ1-3; clone_size: -; d_call: TRBD1; cdr3_nt: TGTGCCAGCAGCTCAGGGGGTGGAAACACCATATATTTT; cdr3_aa: CASSSGGGNTIYF
v_call: TRBV28; j_call: TRBJ2-6; clone_size: -; d_call: -; cdr3_nt: TGTGCCAGCAGTTTACGTCTAATGAGCCCTGGGGCCAACGTCCTGACTTTC; cdr3_aa: CASSLRLMSPGANVLTF
v_call: TRBV30; j_call: TRBJ1-1; clone_size: -; d_call: -; cdr3_nt: TGTGCCTGGAGTTCCACACAGGAATTGAACACTGAAGCTTTCTTT; cdr3_aa: CAWSSTQELNTEAFF
v_call: TRBV29-1; j_call: TRBJ1-1; clone_size: once; d_call: TRBD1; cdr3_nt: TGCAGCGTTAAAACAGGGGCCCTGGACACTGAAGCTTTCTTT; cdr3_aa: CSVKTGALDTEAFF
v_call: TRBV6-1; j_call: TRBJ2-6; clone_size: -; d_call: -; cdr3_nt: TGTGCCAGCAGTGAAATAGGTACACCAAACAACGTCCTGACTTTC; cdr3_aa: CASSEIGTPNNVLTF
v_call: TRBV4-1; j_call: TRBJ2-2; clone_size: -; d_call: -; cdr3_nt: TGCGCCAGCAGCCAGGTCTCCGGGGAGCTGTTTTTT; cdr3_aa: CASSQVSGELFF
v_call: TRBV4-2; j_call: TRBJ2-1; clone_size: once; d_call: TRBD2; cdr3_nt: TGTGCCAGCAGCCAAGGGACTAGCGGCCAGCAAAGCTCCTACAATGAGCAGTTCTTC; cdr3_aa: CASSQGTSGQQSSYNEQFF
v_call: TRBV4-2; j_call: TRBJ2-2; clone_size: -; d_call: -; cdr3_nt: TGTGCCAGCAGCCAAGTGCAGGGGCACGCGAACACCGGGGAGCTGTTTTTT; cdr3_aa: CASSQVQGHANTGELFF
v_call: TRBV2; j_call: TRBJ2-7; clone_size: -; d_call: -; cdr3_nt: TGTGCCAGCAGCCGAAGGGGGGACCTCTACGAGCAGTACTTC; cdr3_aa: CASSRRGDLYEQYF
v_call: TRBV19; j_call: TRBJ1-1; clone_size: -; d_call: -; cdr3_nt: TGTGCCAGTAGTATCGGTGATGGCGTGAACACTGAAGCTTTCTTT; cdr3_aa: CASSIGDGVNTEAFF
v_call: TRBV18; j_call: TRBJ2-7; clone_size: -; d_call: -; cdr3_nt: TGTGCCAGCTCACCGTCTTCTCTATCGGCCAAAGGCGAGCAGTACTTC; cdr3_aa: CASSPSSLSAKGEQYF
v_call: TRBV5-4; j_call: TRBJ2-7; clone_size: -; d_call: TRBD2; cdr3_nt: TGTGCCAGCAGCTTGGACGGGACTAGCGTCTACGAGCAGTACTTC; cdr3_aa: CASSLDGTSVYEQYF
v_call: TRBV2; j_call: TRBJ1-5; clone_size: -; d_call: -; cdr3_nt: TGTGCCAGCAGGGGGCCCCGGGGCAATCAGCCCCAGCATTTT; cdr3_aa: CASRGPRGNQPQHF
v_call: TRBV10-3; j_call: TRBJ2-3; clone_size: few; d_call: -; cdr3_nt: TGTGCCACGACCGGTGACTACAGGTCCTCGGGAGATACGCAGTATTTT; cdr3_aa: CATTGDYRSSGDTQYF
v_call: TRBV7-9; j_call: TRBJ2-7; clone_size: -; d_call: -; cdr3_nt: TGTGCCAGCAGCCCGCAGGGGGAGCAGTACTTC; cdr3_aa: CASSPQGEQYF
v_call: TRBV6-1; j_call: TRBJ1-3; clone_size: -; d_call: -; cdr3_nt: TGTGCCAGCAGTCTCTTATCTGGAAACACCATATATTTT; cdr3_aa: CASSLLSGNTIYF
v_call: TRBV4-1; j_call: TRBJ2-7; clone_size: -; d_call: -; cdr3_nt: TGCGCCAGCAGCCAAGCCAGAGGACTCCTCGGATTCCCCCCCGAGCAGTACTTC; cdr3_aa: CASSQARGLLGFPPEQYF
v_call: TRBV9; j_call: TRBJ1-5; clone_size: once; d_call: -; cdr3_nt: TGTGCCAGCAGCGTAGGTGAGGGGTCTCAGCCCCAGCATTTT; cdr3_aa: CASSVGEGSQPQHF
v_call: TRBV18; j_call: TRBJ2-3; clone_size: -; d_call: -; cdr3_nt: TGTGCCAGCTCATCCATGACATTCACAGATACGCAGTATTTT; cdr3_aa: CASSSMTFTDTQYF
v_call: TRBV6-4; j_call: TRBJ1-5; clone_size: -; d_call: -; cdr3_nt: TGTGCCAGCAGTGAGGGGGGAGGTCAGCCCCAGCATTTT; cdr3_aa: CASSEGGGQPQHF
v_call: TRBV30; j_call: TRBJ2-5; clone_size: -; d_call: -; cdr3_nt: TGTGCCCTCGGGGACTTAGTGGAGACCCAGTACTTC; cdr3_aa: CALGDLVETQYF
v_call: TRBV19; j_call: TRBJ1-1; clone_size: -; d_call: -; cdr3_nt: TGTGCCAGTAGTATCCCAGGAGACACTGAAGCTTTCTTT; cdr3_aa: CASSIPGDTEAFF
v_call: TRBV27; j_call: TRBJ2-3; clone_size: -; d_call: -; cdr3_nt: TGTGCCACACGGGACCTCACAGATACGCAGTATTTT; cdr3_aa: CATRDLTDTQYF
v_call: TRBV4-1; j_call: TRBJ2-7; clone_size: -; d_call: -; cdr3_nt: TGCGCCAGCAGCTCGTGGGAGGAGAACGAGCAGTACTTC; cdr3_aa: CASSSWEENEQYF